The rows below give T cell receptor beta chains drawn from one sample of a study of a mutant IDH1 vaccine in newly diagnosed glioma. These TCRs' antigens remain unknown. Sequencing used immunoSEQ multiplex PCR; TCRdb keeps in-frame clones, though not all of them. The data contain around 41,000 clones, around 87% of them singletons. This material consisted of PBMCs, taken from a glioma patient whose treatment included an IDH1 peptide vaccine. Receptor source: a man aged 35-49 years with glioma. Both conserved end residues are trimmed from each CDR3.

J: TRBJ1-3
V: TRBV15
CDR3: ATSRVRTGDGNTIY

J: TRBJ1-3
V: TRBV15
CDR3: ATSRDPNSGNTIY

J: TRBJ1-5
V: TRBV9
CDR3: ASSAQGSNQPQH

J: TRBJ1-2
V: TRBV19
CDR3: ASSMQGNYGYT

J: TRBJ1-2
V: TRBV11-2
CDR3: ASSLGPGLFYGYT

J: TRBJ2-3
V: TRBV6-4
CDR3: ASSDSEDSTDTQY

J: TRBJ2-7
V: TRBV28
CDR3: ASRDPAGTGAYEQY

J: TRBJ2-5
V: TRBV4-2
CDR3: ASSQPGLGETQY

J: TRBJ2-7
V: TRBV5-1
CDR3: ASSPVPGDSYEQY

J: TRBJ1-5
V: TRBV2
CDR3: ASSLTGVRSEFQPQH

J: TRBJ2-5
V: TRBV30
CDR3: AWSPSVLGETQY

J: TRBJ1-1
V: TRBV28
CDR3: ASSHPMTHEAF

J: TRBJ2-2
V: TRBV7-2
CDR3: ASSLGAGPNTGELF

J: TRBJ2-5
V: TRBV30
CDR3: AWSGRGARGTQY

J: TRBJ2-1
V: TRBV5-8
CDR3: ASSPGQGAVNEQF

J: TRBJ1-4
V: TRBV28
CDR3: AGSPPGRQGGDEKLF

J: TRBJ2-5
V: TRBV18
CDR3: ASRARGPATSGGETQY

J: TRBJ1-2
V: TRBV6-5
CDR3: ASSYSIGHPDGYT

J: TRBJ1-1
V: TRBV19
CDR3: ASSTTGTEARNTEAF

J: TRBJ2-1
V: TRBV28
CDR3: ASNQGGMKYNEQF

J: TRBJ1-6
V: TRBV30
CDR3: AWSPLTGPSYNSPLH

J: TRBJ2-4
V: TRBV6-5
CDR3: ASSKDRERRNIQY

J: TRBJ2-7
V: TRBV9
CDR3: ASGSGTELYEQY

J: TRBJ2-2
V: TRBV10-3
CDR3: AISESRGKGTGELF

J: TRBJ2-7
V: TRBV4-3
CDR3: ASSAFGGAYEQY

J: TRBJ2-5
V: TRBV29-1
CDR3: SVEIVGGETQY

J: TRBJ1-1
V: TRBV5-5
CDR3: ASSLEMVGSTEAF

J: TRBJ2-5
V: TRBV7-9
CDR3: ASSSWTSGDQETQY

J: TRBJ2-1
V: TRBV10-1
CDR3: ASSEGGTGLNEQF

J: TRBJ1-2
V: TRBV6-5
CDR3: ASRTSGTQGGYT

J: TRBJ1-2
V: TRBV15
CDR3: ATSSGTVYGYT

J: TRBJ2-1
V: TRBV7-9
CDR3: ASSLVYNEQF

J: TRBJ1-1
V: TRBV19
CDR3: ASRTGGAGTEAF

J: TRBJ2-6
V: TRBV21-1
CDR3: ASSKEVCRGLRAVGANVLT

J: TRBJ1-1
V: TRBV5-6
CDR3: ASSSRDRGRSAF

J: TRBJ1-4
V: TRBV15
CDR3: ATSRDQGEKLF

J: TRBJ2-5
V: TRBV5-5
CDR3: ASSLVFTSGGTRTGAQY

J: TRBJ1-2
V: TRBV7-9
CDR3: ASSPTGAGDGYT

J: TRBJ2-7
V: TRBV4-3
CDR3: ASSQESLSYEQY

J: TRBJ2-6
V: TRBV19
CDR3: ASSPLTGRGTTSSGANVLT

J: TRBJ2-2
V: TRBV6-5
CDR3: ASSYGSLNTGELF

J: TRBJ2-6
V: TRBV19
CDR3: ASSPLQASGANVLT